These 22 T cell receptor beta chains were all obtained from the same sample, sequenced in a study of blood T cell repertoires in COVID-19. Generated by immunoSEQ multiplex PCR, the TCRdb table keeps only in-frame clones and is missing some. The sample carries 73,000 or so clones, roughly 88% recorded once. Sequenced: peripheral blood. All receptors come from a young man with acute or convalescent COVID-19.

The CDR3 DNA is TGTGCCAGCAGCCCTGCGGGGGCACGGGGGCAAGAGACCCAGTACTTC. It yields the protein CASSPAGARGQETQYF. The chain couples TRBV6-2 or TRBV6-3 to TRBJ2-5; D is possibly TRBD2 (7 bases). Per the germline V gene, CDR1 is MNHEY and CDR2 is SVGEGT. The CDR3 contains 16 residues. V lost 6 bases and J lost 2, with 19 bases in between.

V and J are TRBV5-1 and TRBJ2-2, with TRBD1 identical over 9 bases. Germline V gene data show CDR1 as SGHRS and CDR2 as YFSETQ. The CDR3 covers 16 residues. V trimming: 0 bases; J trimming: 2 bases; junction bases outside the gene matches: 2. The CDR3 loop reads CASSLGDRANTGELFF. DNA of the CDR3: TGCGCCAGCAGCTTGGGGGACAGGGCCAACACCGGGGAGCTGTTTTTT.

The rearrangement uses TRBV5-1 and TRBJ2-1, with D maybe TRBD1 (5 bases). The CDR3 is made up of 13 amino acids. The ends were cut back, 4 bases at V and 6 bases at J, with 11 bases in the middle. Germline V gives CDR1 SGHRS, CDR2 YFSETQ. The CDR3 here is CASSAGFRNEQFF. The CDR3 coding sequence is TGCGCCAGCAGCGCAGGGTTCCGCAATGAGCAGTTCTTC.

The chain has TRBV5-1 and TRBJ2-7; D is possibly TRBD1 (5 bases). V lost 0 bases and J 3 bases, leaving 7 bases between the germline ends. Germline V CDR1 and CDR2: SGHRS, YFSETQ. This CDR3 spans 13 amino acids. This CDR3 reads CASSLDQGYEQYF. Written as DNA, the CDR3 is TGCGCCAGCAGCTTGGATCAGGGCTACGAGCAGTACTTC.

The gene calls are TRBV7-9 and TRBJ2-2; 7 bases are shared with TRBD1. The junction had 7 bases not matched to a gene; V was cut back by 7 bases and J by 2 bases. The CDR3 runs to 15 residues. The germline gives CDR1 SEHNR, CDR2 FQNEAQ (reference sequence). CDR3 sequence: CASTKDRSNTGELFF. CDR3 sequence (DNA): TGTGCCAGCACGAAGGACAGGTCTAACACCGGGGAGCTGTTTTTT. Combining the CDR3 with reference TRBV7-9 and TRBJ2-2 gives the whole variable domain DTGVSQNPRHKITKRGQNVTFRCDPISEHNRLYWYRQTLGQGPEFLTYFQNEAQLEKSRLLSDRFSAERPKGSFSTLEIQRTEQGDSAMYLCASTKDRSNTGELFFGEGSRLTVL.

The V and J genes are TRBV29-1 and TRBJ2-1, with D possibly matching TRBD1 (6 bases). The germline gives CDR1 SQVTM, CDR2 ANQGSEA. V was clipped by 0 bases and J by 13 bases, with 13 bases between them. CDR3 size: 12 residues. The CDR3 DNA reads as TGCAGCGTTGAAGAGAACCACAGGGTACAGTTCTTC. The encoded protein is CSVEENHRVQFF.

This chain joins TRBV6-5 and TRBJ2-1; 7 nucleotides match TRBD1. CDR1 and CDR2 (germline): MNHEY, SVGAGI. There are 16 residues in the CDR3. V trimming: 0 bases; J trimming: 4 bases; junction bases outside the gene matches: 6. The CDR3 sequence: CASSYSPRGNYNEQFF. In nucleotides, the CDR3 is TGTGCCAGCAGTTACTCCCCCAGGGGGAATTACAATGAGCAGTTCTTC.

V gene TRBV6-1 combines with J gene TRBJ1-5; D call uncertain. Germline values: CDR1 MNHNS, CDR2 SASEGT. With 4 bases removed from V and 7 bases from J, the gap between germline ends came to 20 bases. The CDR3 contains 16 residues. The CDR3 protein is CASSGGKGPGGQPQHF. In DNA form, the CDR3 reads TGTGCCAGCAGTGGTGGTAAAGGCCCTGGAGGCCAGCCCCAGCATTTT.

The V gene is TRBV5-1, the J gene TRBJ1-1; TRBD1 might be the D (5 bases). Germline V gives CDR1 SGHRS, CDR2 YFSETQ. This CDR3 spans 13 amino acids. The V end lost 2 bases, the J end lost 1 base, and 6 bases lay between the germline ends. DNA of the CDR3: TGCGCCAGCAGCTTCGGGGGGAACACTGAAGCTTTCTTT. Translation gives CASSFGGNTEAFF.

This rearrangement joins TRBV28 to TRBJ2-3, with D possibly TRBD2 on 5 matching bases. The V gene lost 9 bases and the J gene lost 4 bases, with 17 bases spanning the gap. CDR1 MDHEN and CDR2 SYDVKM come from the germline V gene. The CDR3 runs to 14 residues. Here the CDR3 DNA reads TGTGCCAGTGTTAACCCACCGAGGGCAGATACGCAGTATTTT. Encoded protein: CASVNPPRADTQYF. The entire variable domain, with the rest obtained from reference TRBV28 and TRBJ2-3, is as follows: DVKVTQSSRYLVKRTGEKVFLECVQDMDHENMFWYRQDPGLGLRLIYFSYDVKMKEKGDIPEGYSVSREKKERFSLILESASTNQTSMYLCASVNPPRADTQYFGPGTRLTVL.

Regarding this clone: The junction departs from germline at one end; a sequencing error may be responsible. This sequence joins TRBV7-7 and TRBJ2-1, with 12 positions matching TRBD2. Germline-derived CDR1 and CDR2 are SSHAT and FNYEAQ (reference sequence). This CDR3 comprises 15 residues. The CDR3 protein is CASSASSGRVDEQFF. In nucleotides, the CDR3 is TGTGCTAGCAGCGCCTCTAGCGGGAGGGTCGATGAGCAGTTCTTC.

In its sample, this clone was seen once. CDR3 sequence reads: CASSRMGLAGAGELFF. DNA for the CDR3: TGCGCCAGCAGCAGAATGGGACTAGCGGGAGCCGGGGAGCTGTTTTTT. This chain uses TRBV5-1 with TRBJ2-2, with 14 bases identical to TRBD2. The CDR3 length is 16 residues. With 4 bases clipped from V and 6 bases from J, the junction kept 5 bases outside the gene matches. Germline-derived CDR1 and CDR2 are SGHRS and YFSETQ. The whole variable domain, filled in from reference TRBV5-1 and TRBJ2-2, reads KAGVTQTPRYLIKTRGQQVTLSCSPISGHRSVSWYQQTPGQGLQFLFEYFSETQRNKGNFPGRFSGRQFSNSRSEMNVSTLELGDSALYLCASSRMGLAGAGELFFGEGSRLTVL.

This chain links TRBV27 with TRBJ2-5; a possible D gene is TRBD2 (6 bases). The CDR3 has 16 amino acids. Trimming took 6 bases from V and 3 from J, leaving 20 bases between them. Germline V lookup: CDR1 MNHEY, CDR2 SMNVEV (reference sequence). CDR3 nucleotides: TGTGCCAGCAGCCACACGGGACGGGGGATTAAAGAGACCCAGTACTTC. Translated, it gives CASSHTGRGIKETQYF.

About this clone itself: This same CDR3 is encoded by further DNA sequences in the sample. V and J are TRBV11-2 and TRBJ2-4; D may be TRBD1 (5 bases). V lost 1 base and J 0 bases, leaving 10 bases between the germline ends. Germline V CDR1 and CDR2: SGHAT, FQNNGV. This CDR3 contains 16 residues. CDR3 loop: CASSLGQGLAKNIQYF. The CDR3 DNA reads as TGTGCCAGCAGCTTAGGGCAGGGCTTAGCCAAAAACATTCAGTACTTC.

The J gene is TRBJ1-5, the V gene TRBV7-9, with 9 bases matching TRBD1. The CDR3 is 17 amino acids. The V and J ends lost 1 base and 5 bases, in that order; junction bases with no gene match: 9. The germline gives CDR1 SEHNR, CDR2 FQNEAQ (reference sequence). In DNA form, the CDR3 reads TGTGCCAGCAGCTTAGAGATCAGACAGGGGGTCCATCAGCCCCAGCATTTT. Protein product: CASSLEIRQGVHQPQHF.

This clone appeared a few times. Written as DNA, the CDR3 is TGTGCCAGCAGCTTGTCCCCCGGGCAGCCCCAGCATTTT. Protein sequence: CASSLSPGQPQHF. The chain employs TRBV5-8 and TRBJ1-5, with D unclear. CDR1 is SGHTS, CDR2 YDEGEE, per germline. This CDR3 is built from 13 residues. The V and J ends lost 1 base and 7 bases respectively, with 9 bases between them. Full variable domain (outside the CDR3, taken from reference TRBV5-8 and TRBJ1-5): EAGVTQSPTHLIKTRGQQATLRCSPISGHTSVYWYQQALGLGLQFLLWYDEGEERNRGNFPPRFSGRQFPNYSSELNVNALELEDSALYLCASSLSPGQPQHFGDGTRLSIL.

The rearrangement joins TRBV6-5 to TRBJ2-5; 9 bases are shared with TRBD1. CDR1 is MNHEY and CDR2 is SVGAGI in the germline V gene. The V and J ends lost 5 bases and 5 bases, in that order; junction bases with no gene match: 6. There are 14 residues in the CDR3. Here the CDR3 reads CASSPGTGWETQYF. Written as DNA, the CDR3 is TGTGCCAGCAGTCCCGGGACAGGGTGGGAGACCCAGTACTTC.

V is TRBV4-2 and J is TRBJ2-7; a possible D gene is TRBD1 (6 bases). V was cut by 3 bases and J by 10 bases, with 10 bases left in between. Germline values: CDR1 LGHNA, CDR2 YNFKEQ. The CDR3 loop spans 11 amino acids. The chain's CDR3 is CASSHPGDQYF. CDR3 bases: TGTGCCAGCAGCCATCCAGGGGACCAGTACTTC.

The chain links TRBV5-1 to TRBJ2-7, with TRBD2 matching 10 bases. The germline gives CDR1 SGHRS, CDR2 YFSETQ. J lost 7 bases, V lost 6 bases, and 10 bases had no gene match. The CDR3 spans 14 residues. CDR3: CASKALAGVDEQYF. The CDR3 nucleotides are TGCGCCAGCAAAGCCCTAGCGGGAGTTGATGAGCAGTACTTC.

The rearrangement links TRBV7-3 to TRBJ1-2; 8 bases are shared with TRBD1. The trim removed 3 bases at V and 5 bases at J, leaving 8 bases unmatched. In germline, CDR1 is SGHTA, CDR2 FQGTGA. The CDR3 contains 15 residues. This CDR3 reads CASSLGQGAEYGYTF. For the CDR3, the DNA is TGTGCCAGCAGCTTGGGCCAGGGGGCCGAGTATGGCTACACCTTC.

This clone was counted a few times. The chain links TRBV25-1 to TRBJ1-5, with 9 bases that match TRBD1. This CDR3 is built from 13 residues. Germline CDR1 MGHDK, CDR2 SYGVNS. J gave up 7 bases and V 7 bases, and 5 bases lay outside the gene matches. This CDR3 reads CASIGTGRQPQHF. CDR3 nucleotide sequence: TGTGCCAGCATCGGGACAGGGAGGCAGCCCCAGCATTTT.

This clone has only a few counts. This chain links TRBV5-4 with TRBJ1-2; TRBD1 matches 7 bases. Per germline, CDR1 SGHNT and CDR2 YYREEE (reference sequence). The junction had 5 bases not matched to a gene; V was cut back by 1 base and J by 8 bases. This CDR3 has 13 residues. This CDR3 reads CASSLTGARGYTF. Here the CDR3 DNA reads TGTGCCAGCAGCTTGACAGGGGCTAGGGGCTACACCTTC.